The rows below give T cell receptor beta chains drawn from one sample of a study of beta chain features in type 1 diabetes. Profiled with immunoSEQ multiplex PCR; TCRdb holds only in-frame clones, not every one. The sample gives hundreds of thousands of clones, around an eighth of which show up once; just under 0.04% is in the top ten. Sequences were obtained from naive CD4+ T cells from blood. All receptors derive from a man younger than 35 with type 1 diabetes. Each CDR3 is given with its conserved first and last residue. Fields, in order: D gene, clone size, J gene, V gene, CDR3 DNA, CDR3 protein. D genes are given only for firm matches. Size is stated for part of the rows, as once, few or many counts, or as a class when the clone is expanded.

>-|-|TRBJ2-7|TRBV7-2
TGTGCCAGCAGCTCACCGATAGACCGGAAGTACTTC
CASSSPIDRKYF
>-|few|TRBJ2-1|TRBV27
TGTGCCAGCACCGCTACCTACAATGAGCAGTTCTTC
CASTATYNEQFF
>-|-|TRBJ2-5|TRBV14
TGTGCCAGCAGTCCTCTACGGGACACACACCAAGAGACCCAGTACTTC
CASSPLRDTHQETQYF
>-|few|TRBJ2-3|TRBV11-2
TGTGCCAGCAGCTCTAAGCACGGGGGAACAGATACGCAGTATTTT
CASSSKHGGTDTQYF
>-|few|TRBJ2-7|TRBV2
TGTGCCAGCAGGGAGGCCCCCTACGAGCAGTACTTC
CASREAPYEQYF
>-|-|TRBJ2-2|TRBV5-6
TGTGCCAGTAAGGGGCTAAGCGTCGGGGAGCTGTTTTTT
CASKGLSVGELFF
>-|-|TRBJ1-2|TRBV7-9
TGTGCCAGCAGCTTATCCAGGGTGGGCTACACCTTC
CASSLSRVGYTF
>TRBD1|-|TRBJ2-7|TRBV7-9
TGTGCCAGCAGCTTAGGGACAGGGAAAACCAAGGCCTACGAGCAGTACTTC
CASSLGTGKTKAYEQYF
>TRBD1|few|TRBJ2-3|TRBV5-6
TGTGCCAGCAGCTTGGCGGGGACAGGCCCCACAAATACGCAGTATTTT
CASSLAGTGPTNTQYF
>-|-|TRBJ2-5|TRBV5-8
TGTGCCAGCAGCTTGGTTTACCAAGAGACCCAGTACTTC
CASSLVYQETQYF
>-|-|TRBJ1-4|TRBV29-1
TGCAGCGTTGATGGCGGGGCAACTAATGAAAAACTGTTTTTT
CSVDGGATNEKLFF
>TRBD1|-|TRBJ1-5|TRBV4-1
TGCGCCAGCAGTCAGACAGGGGGCGATCAGCCCCAGCATTTT
CASSQTGGDQPQHF
>TRBD2|few|TRBJ2-7|TRBV5-1
TGCGCCAGCAGCCCCGGGACTAGCGGGGGCCACTCCTACGAGCAGTACTTC
CASSPGTSGGHSYEQYF
>TRBD1|-|TRBJ2-5|TRBV6-5
TGTGCCAGCAGTTTCCAGGGGGAAGAGACCCAGTACTTC
CASSFQGEETQYF
>TRBD2|few|TRBJ2-7|TRBV15
TGTGCCACCAGCTGGACGGGAGGGGAGCAGTACTTC
CATSWTGGEQYF
>-|few|TRBJ2-1|TRBV2
TGTGCCAGCAGCCTCAATGAGCAGTTCTTC
CASSLNEQFF
>-|few|TRBJ1-2|TRBV28
TGTGCCAGCAGTCTCCCCGGCTATGGCTACACCTTC
CASSLPGYGYTF
>-|few|TRBJ1-5|TRBV30
TGTGCCTGGAGTGTCAGGGAGGACCAGCCCCAGCATTTT
CAWSVREDQPQHF
>-|-|TRBJ1-5|TRBV2
TGTGCCAGCAGTGAAGAAAAGGGACTGCAGCCCCAGCATTTT
CASSEEKGLQPQHF
>TRBD1|-|TRBJ1-2|TRBV6-5
TGTGCCAGCAGTGCGACGACAGGGCCTCCGTATGGCTACACCTTC
CASSATTGPPYGYTF
>-|-|TRBJ2-3|TRBV7-2
TGTGCCAGCAGCCTCGCCCAGGTGGGGGGCACAGATACGCAGTATTTT
CASSLAQVGGTDTQYF
>TRBD1|-|TRBJ2-5|TRBV4-3
TGCGCCAGCAGCCAAGATTGGGGACAGGGCCTACAAGAGACCCAGTACTTC
CASSQDWGQGLQETQYF
>TRBD2|few|TRBJ2-5|TRBV7-2
TGTGCCAGCAGCCCACGGGGGGTCATCTCGAAAGAGACCCAGTACTTC
CASSPRGVISKETQYF
>TRBD2|-|TRBJ2-3|TRBV5-1
TGCGCCAGCAGTCCGTCTACGGGACTAGCGGGAGGGCTCGGCACAGATACGCAGTATTTT
CASSPSTGLAGGLGTDTQYF